The sequence of this T cell receptor beta chain was determined in a study of CD8 T cells in Susac syndrome. Study-level findings and limits: The total CD8+ repertoires yielded around 15 Susac-specific public clones and the CD8+ TEMRA repertoires yielded a few.

Comments on this clonotype: The antigen is not known.

RNA totalling about 0.45 to 1 ug underwent reverse transcription with random hexamers. immunoSEQ multiplex PCR amplified TCR beta CDR3 across 54 Vbeta, 13 Jbeta. TCRdb itself ran the immunoSEQ multiplex PCR reads through MiXCR, one entry per CDR3 protein. The sample includes some 120,000 distinct CDR3 sequences, around 94% of them seen just once. The clonotype was recovered from a human donor with Susac syndrome. Sequences were obtained from CD8+ T cells from PBMCs.

CDR3 DNA: TGCAGTGCTAGGGGGGGGACAGGGGGAACGGAGCAGTACTTC. Its translation is CSARGGTGGTEQYF. The chain links TRBV20-1 to TRBJ2-7; TRBD1 agrees at 11 bases. The CDR3 sequence is 14 residues long. Germline V lookup: CDR1 DFQATT, CDR2 SNEGSKA (reference sequence). With 3 bases clipped from V and 7 bases from J, the junction kept 8 bases outside the gene matches.